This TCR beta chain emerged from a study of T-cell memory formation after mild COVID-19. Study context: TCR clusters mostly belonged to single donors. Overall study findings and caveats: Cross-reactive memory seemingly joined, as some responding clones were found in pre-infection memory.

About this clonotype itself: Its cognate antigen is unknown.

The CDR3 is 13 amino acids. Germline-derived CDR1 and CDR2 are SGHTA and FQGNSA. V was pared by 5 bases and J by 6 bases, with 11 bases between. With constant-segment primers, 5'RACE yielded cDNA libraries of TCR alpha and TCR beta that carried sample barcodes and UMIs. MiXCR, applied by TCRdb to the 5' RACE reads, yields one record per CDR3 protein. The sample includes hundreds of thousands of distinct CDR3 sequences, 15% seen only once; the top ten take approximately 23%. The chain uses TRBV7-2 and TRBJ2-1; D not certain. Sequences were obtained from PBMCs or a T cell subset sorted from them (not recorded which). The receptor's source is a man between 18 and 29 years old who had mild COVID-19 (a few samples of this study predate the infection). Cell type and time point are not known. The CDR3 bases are TGTGCCAGCAGCGGTGGGCGGCGCAATGAGCAGTTCTTC. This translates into CASSGGRRNEQFF. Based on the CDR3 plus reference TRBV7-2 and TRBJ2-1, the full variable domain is GAGVSQSPSNKVTEKGKDVELRCDPISGHTALYWYRQSLGQGLEFLIYFQGNSAPDKSGLPSDRFSAERTGGSVSTLTIQRTQQEDSAVYLCASSGGRRNEQFFGPGTRLTVL.